What follows describes a single TCR beta chain. Germline V gene data show CDR1 as SNHLY and CDR2 as FYNNEI. The CDR3 is 15 residues long. The V gene end was trimmed by 4 bases and the J gene end by 9 bases; junction bases not matched to a gene: 7. The data stem from a study of blood T cell repertoires in COVID-19. Study-wide background: The analysed material was cDNA or gDNA that came from T cells, B-cell-depleted T cells, or PBMCs.

Original processing notes: Researchers report that nucleated cell counts were estimated from reference gene primer amplification. TCRdb's table, derived via immunoSEQ multiplex PCR, lists solely in-frame clones and lacks some. Clonal size and the V and J genes are those of that table, whereas D and trimming came from the DNA. Counted here are approximately 180,000 clones, 70% to 90% occurring once; the ten biggest clones make up 2.5% to 3.5%. The sequencing sample was made of peripheral blood. The genes are TRBV2 and TRBJ2-1; 12 bases line up with TRBD2. The receptor was isolated from a man aged 60 to 75 with acute or convalescent COVID-19. The CDR3 region is CASSGLTSGSSEQFF. The DNA of the CDR3 is TGTGCCAGCAGTGGGTTGACTAGCGGGAGTAGTGAGCAGTTCTTC.